This T cell receptor beta chain was observed in a study of blood T cell repertoires in COVID-19. Study background: The United States, Italy and Spain were the sources of the acute and convalescent COVID-19 samples.

Clones were read by immunoSEQ multiplex PCR, and TCRdb kept only the in-frame ones, dropping some. The sample comprises a few hundred thousand clones, roughly 89% of which are singletons, and 8% to 10% rests with the top ten. The germline gives CDR1 SEHNR, CDR2 FQNEAQ (reference sequence). The CDR3 has 14 residues. The V segment lost 5 bases and the J segment 3 bases; nucleotides outside the gene matches: 7. In this sample, this clone turned up a few times. All recovered Cohort 3 donors got two negative PCRs, got clearance, or saw symptom resolution. The clonotype originates from a man between 40 and 49 years old who had recovered from COVID-19. Sequencing was performed on PBMCs or T cells enriched from blood (not recorded which). The V call is TRBV7-9, the J call TRBJ2-7, with 7 bases fitting TRBD2. CDR3 region: CASSGRASGYEQYF. As DNA, the CDR3 is TGTGCCAGCAGCGGCCGGGCTAGCGGCTACGAGCAGTACTTC. The full variable domain, with the rest looked up from reference TRBV7-9 and TRBJ2-7, is DTGVSQNPRHKITKRGQNVTFRCDPISEHNRLYWYRQTLGQGPEFLTYFQNEAQLEKSRLLSDRFSAERPKGSFSTLEIQRTEQGDSAMYLCASSGRASGYEQYFGPGTRLTVT.